These 10 T cell receptor beta chains originate from one sample sequenced in a study of blood T cells in healthy people across ages. Sample-barcoded 5' priming and a J-beta primer mix drove a second PCR of roughly 7 to 11 cycles. One entry per CDR3 protein results from TCRdb running MiXCR on the 5' RACE reads. The top ten clones hold about a tenth of a sample with about 930,000 distinct CDR3 sequences, 25% to 35% of them seen once. Another study also made use of these data, one on T cells of mothers and their children.

The sequenced sample was blood. These receptor sequences come from a woman aged 40 to 50 in good health.

Note on this clonotype: In this CDR3 the conserved last residue, phenylalanine or tryptophan, is missing, so a read error is likely. The chain has TRBV7-9 and TRBJ1-5, with no clear D. Germline-derived CDR1 and CDR2 are SEHNR and FQNEAQ (reference sequence). The germline V and J ends were trimmed by 4 bases and 4 bases, with 8 bases remaining between them. This CDR3 spans 13 amino acids. CDR3: CASSYDTNQPQHC. The CDR3 DNA follows: TGTGCCAGCAGCTACGACACGAATCAGCCCCAGCATTGT.

Notes on this clonotype: The junction and the germline gene differ at one end; a read error may be behind it. This rearrangement joins TRBV7-3 to TRBJ1-2; 12 bases agree with TRBD1. The CDR3 loop spans 16 amino acids. Germline V lookup: CDR1 SGHTA, CDR2 FQGTGA. Here the CDR3 reads CASSLTGTGGLYGYTF. DNA of the CDR3: TGTGCCAGCAGCCTAACCGGGACAGGGGGCCTTTATGGCTACACCTTC.

This clonotype is a singleton in its sample. Germline and junction disagree at one end, which may indicate a read error. The V and J genes are TRBV10-3 and TRBJ1-2, with 10 positions matching TRBD1. Per the germline V gene, CDR1 is ENHRY and CDR2 is SYGVKD. The CDR3 has 13 amino acids. As DNA, the CDR3 is TGTGTCATCTGGGACAGGGGATCCTATGGCTACACCTTC. It yields the protein CVIWDRGSYGYTF.

To note about this clonotype: A single base separates this from a much larger clone, so it may be a read error. This sequence joins TRBV7-9 and TRBJ2-1, with 7 positions matching TRBD1. The CDR3 contains 15 residues. Per germline, CDR1 SEHNR and CDR2 FQNEAQ (reference sequence). Trimming removed 5 bases from V and 2 bases from J; junction bases left unmatched: 6. The CDR3 nucleotides are TGTGCCAGCAGCCCTACGCAGGGGGCCTACAATGAGCAGTTCTTC. This gives the protein CASSPTQGAYNEQFF.

This clonotype has more than one count but fewer than ten. CDR3 nucleotide sequence: TGTGCCAGCAGCGGGGGCCTGATCAATAGCAATCAGCCCCAGCATTTT. This encodes CASSGGLINSNQPQHF. The rearrangement uses TRBV9 and TRBJ1-5; a weak D match, TRBD1 (5 bases). The V gene lost 3 bases and the J gene lost 0 bases, with 13 bases spanning the gap. Looked up from germline, CDR1 is SGDLS and CDR2 is YYNGEE. CDR3 length: 16 amino acids.

The table lists this clonotype with many counts. This chain uses TRBV28 with TRBJ1-5, with D hard to call. The CDR3 contains 14 residues. V lost 5 bases to trimming and J lost 0 bases, with 8 bases between them. Germline CDR1 reads MDHEN; CDR2 reads SYDVKM. The CDR3 DNA is TGTGCCAGCAGTCCCCACAGTAGCAATCAGCCCCAGCATTTT. The encoded protein is CASSPHSSNQPQHF.

This clonotype was observed many times. This chain joins TRBV6-5 and TRBJ1-1; D unclear. V was cut by 2 bases and J by 4 bases, with 8 bases left in between. From germline, CDR1 is MNHEY and CDR2 SVGAGI. This CDR3 is built from 13 residues. CDR3 nucleotide sequence: TGTGCCAGCAGTTACGAGGGCGGCACTGAAGCTTTCTTT. It codes for CASSYEGGTEAFF.

This clonotype was seen a handful of times. The chain carries TRBV18 and TRBJ2-1; 8 bases agree with TRBD2. CDR1 is KGHSH, CDR2 LQKENI, per germline. The CDR3 length is 15 residues. Trimming at V came to 3 bases and at J to 8 bases, leaving 9 bases not matched to a gene. In nucleotides, the CDR3 is TGTGCCAGCTCACCCGGACTAGCCAGGGCCCATGAGCAGTTCTTC. It specifies CASSPGLARAHEQFF.

This clonotype has a count of ten or more. The chain is built from TRBV7-9 and TRBJ2-7, with TRBD1 as a possible D gene (6 bases). Per germline, CDR1 SEHNR and CDR2 FQNEAQ (reference sequence). V was cut by 3 bases and J by 4 bases, with 19 bases left in between. The CDR3 totals 16 residues. CDR3 DNA sequence: TGTGCCAGCAGCTTCTTAATGGGGGCCGTGGAATACGAGCAGTACTTC. The encoded protein is CASSFLMGAVEYEQYF.

With regard to this clonotype: A much larger clone sits a single nucleotide away, making a read error possible. This chain joins TRBV7-2 and TRBJ2-3; possibly TRBD2 for D (6 bases). Trimming removed 5 bases at V and 5 bases at J, with 11 bases between. CDR3 length: 13 amino acids. From germline, CDR1 is SGHTA and CDR2 FQGNSA. The CDR3 loop is CTSSTPGGDTQYF. DNA of the CDR3: TGTACCAGCAGCACCCCCGGGGGAGATACGCAGTATTTT.